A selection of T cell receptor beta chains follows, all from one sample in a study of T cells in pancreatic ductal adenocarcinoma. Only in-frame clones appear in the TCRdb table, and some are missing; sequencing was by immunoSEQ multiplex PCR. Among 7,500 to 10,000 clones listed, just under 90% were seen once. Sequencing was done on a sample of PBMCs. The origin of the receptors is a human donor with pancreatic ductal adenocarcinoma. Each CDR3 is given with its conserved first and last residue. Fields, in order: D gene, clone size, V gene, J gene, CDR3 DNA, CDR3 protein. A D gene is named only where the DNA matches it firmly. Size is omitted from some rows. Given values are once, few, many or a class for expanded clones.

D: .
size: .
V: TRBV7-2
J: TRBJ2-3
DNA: TGTGCCAGCAGCTTAGGAGCAGATACGCAGTATTTT
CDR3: CASSLGADTQYF

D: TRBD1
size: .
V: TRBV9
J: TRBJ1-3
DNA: TGTGCCAGCAGCCCACAGGGGACTGGAAACACCATATATTTT
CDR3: CASSPQGTGNTIYF

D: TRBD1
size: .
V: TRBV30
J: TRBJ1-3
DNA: TGTGCCTGGAGTGTAAGGGGGCTAGAAGGAAACACCATATATTTT
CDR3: CAWSVRGLEGNTIYF

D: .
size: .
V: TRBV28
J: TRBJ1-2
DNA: TGTGCCAGCAGTTTATCAGGGGATAACTATGGCTACACCTTC
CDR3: CASSLSGDNYGYTF

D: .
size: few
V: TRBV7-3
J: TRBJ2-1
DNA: TGTGCCAGCAGCTTCGGGGGAGGACTCTACAATGAGCAGTTCTTC
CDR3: CASSFGGGLYNEQFF

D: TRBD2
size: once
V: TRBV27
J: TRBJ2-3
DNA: TGTGCCAGCACGGGGCCGGGCGGGAGGGCCACAGATACGCAGTATTTT
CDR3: CASTGPGGRATDTQYF

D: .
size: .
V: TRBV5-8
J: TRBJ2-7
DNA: TGTGCCAGCAGCTTAACAGGGCATAATCACGAGCAGTACTTC
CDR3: CASSLTGHNHEQYF

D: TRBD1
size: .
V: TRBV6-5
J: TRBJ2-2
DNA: TGTGCCAGCAGCCTTCAAATGACAGGGATCGGGGAGCTGTTTTTT
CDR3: CASSLQMTGIGELFF

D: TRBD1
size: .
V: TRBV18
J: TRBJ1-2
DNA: TGTGCCAGCTCACCTACTGACAGGGACGGCTACACCTTC
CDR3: CASSPTDRDGYTF

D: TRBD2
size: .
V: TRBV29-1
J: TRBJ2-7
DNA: TGCAGCGTTAGCGGGAGCTCGTCCTACGAGCAGTACTTC
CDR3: CSVSGSSSYEQYF

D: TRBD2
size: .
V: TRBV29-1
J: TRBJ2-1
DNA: TGCAGCGTTGAAGGGTCAGGACGGGAGGGCCACCATGAGCAGTTCTTC
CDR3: CSVEGSGREGHHEQFF

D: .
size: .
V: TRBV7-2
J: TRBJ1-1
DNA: TGTGCCAGCACCCTCGTCAGGGGAGTCTCTGAAGCTTTCTTT
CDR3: CASTLVRGVSEAFF

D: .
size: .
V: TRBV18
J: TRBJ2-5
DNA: TGTGCCAGCTCACCATCCCCAGGGACCCAGTACTTC
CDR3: CASSPSPGTQYF

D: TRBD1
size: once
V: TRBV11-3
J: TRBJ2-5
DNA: TGTGCCAGCAGCTGGGACAGCCTCCAAGAGGCCCAGTACTTC
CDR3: CASSWDSLQEAQYF

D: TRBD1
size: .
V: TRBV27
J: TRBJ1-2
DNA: TGTGCCAGCAGTTTCACAGGGGACTATGGCTACACCTTC
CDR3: CASSFTGDYGYTF

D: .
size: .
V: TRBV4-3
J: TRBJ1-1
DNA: TGCGCCAGCAGCCAAGACAGGGTTGTGACTGAAGCTTTCTTT
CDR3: CASSQDRVVTEAFF

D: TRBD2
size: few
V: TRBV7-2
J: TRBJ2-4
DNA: TGTGCCAGCAGCCCAGAGGGAGGGTCGTGGAACATTCAGTACTTC
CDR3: CASSPEGGSWNIQYF

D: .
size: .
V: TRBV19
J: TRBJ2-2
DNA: TGTGCCAGTAGTATCTTTGTCGGGGAGCTGTTTTTT
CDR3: CASSIFVGELFF

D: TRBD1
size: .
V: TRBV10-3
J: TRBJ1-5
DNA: TGTGCCATCAGCCAAGACAGGGACAATCAGCCCCAGCATTTT
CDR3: CAISQDRDNQPQHF

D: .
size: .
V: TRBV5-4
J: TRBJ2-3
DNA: TGTGCCAGCAGCGTGGGCGGCCTGGGCACAGATACGCAGTATTTT
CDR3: CASSVGGLGTDTQYF

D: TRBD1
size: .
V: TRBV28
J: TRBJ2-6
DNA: TGTGCCAGCAGTTTTAGAGGGACAGCCAGCTCTGGGGCCAACGTCCTGACTTTC
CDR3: CASSFRGTASSGANVLTF

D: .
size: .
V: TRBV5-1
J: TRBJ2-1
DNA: TGCGCCAGCAGCTTGGGACCGGGTTTGTCCTACAATGAGCAGTTCTTC
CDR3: CASSLGPGLSYNEQFF

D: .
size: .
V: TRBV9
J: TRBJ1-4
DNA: TGTGCCAGCAGCGTACGGGGGGGAAATGAAAAACTGTTTTTT
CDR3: CASSVRGGNEKLFF

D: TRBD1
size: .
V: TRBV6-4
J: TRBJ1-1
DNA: TGTGCCAGCAGTGATAGGGTTTTCAGGGGGCGCGCCGCTGAAGCTTTCTTT
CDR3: CASSDRVFRGRAAEAFF

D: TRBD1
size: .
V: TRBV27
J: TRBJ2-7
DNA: TGTGCCAGCAGTTTTTGGGACAGGGCCCACGAGCAGTACTTC
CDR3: CASSFWDRAHEQYF

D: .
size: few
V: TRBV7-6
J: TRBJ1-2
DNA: TGTGCCAGCAGTCACAGGCCCAACTATGGCTACACCTTC
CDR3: CASSHRPNYGYTF

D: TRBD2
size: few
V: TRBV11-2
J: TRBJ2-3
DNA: TGTGCCAGCACCTTAGCCCCTAGCGGAACCGCAGATACGCAGTATTTT
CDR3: CASTLAPSGTADTQYF

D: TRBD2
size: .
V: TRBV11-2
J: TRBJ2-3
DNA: TGTGCCAGCAGCTTAGGCCGGACTAGCGGGGGGTGGGATACGCAGTATTTT
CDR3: CASSLGRTSGGWDTQYF

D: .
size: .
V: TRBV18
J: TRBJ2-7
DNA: TGTGCCAGCTCACTCCCAGGGAGGTACGAGCAGTACTTC
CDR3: CASSLPGRYEQYF

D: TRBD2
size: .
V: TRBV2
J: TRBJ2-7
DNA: TGTGCCAGCAGTCCTATAGCGGGGGGCACCTACGAGCAGTACTTC
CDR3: CASSPIAGGTYEQYF

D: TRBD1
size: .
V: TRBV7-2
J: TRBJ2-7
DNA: TGTGCCAGCAGCTCGAACAGGGGTGGCTACGAGCAGTACTTC
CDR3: CASSSNRGGYEQYF

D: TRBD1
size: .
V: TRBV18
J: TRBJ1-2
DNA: TGTGCCAGCTCCCCGACAGGGGCGGCCTATGGCTACACCTTC
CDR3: CASSPTGAAYGYTF

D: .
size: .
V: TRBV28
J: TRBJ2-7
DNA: TGTGCCAGCAGTTCCGCGGGACGAGAAGAGCAGTACTTC
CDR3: CASSSAGREEQYF

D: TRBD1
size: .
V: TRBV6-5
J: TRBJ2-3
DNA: TGTGCCAGCAGTTGCCTGACAGGGAATTGGACAGATACGCAGTATTTT
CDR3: CASSCLTGNWTDTQYF

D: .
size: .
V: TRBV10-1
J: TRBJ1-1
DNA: TGCGCCAAGTATCCAGGGGACACTGAAGCTTTCTTT
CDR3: CAKYPGDTEAFF

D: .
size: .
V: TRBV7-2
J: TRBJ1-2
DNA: TGTGCCAGCAGCTTAGCTGGCAGGGTGGGTGGCTACACCTTC
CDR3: CASSLAGRVGGYTF

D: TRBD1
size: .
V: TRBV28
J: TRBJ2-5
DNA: TGTGCCAGCAGTACCACAGGGGTACGGGAGACCCAGTACTTC
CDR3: CASSTTGVRETQYF

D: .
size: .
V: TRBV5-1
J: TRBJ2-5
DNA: TGCGCCAGCAGCCCAGGGAGGTGGGAGACCCAGTACTTC
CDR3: CASSPGRWETQYF

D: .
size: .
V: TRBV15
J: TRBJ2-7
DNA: TGTGCCACCAGCAGAGATAAAATGGGGGCCCCCTACGAGCAGTACTTC
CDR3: CATSRDKMGAPYEQYF

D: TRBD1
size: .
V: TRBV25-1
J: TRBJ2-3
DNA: TGTGCCAGCAGTGACTCTCGGACAGGACGAAGCACAGATACGCAGTATTTT
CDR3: CASSDSRTGRSTDTQYF

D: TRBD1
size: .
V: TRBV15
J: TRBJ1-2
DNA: TGTGCCACCAGCAGAGATACCGGGACAGGGAACTATGGCTACACCTTC
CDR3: CATSRDTGTGNYGYTF

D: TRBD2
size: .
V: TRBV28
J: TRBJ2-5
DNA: TGTGCCAGCAGTTTAGCGTTCGGGGACTACCCGGAAGAGACCCAGTACTTC
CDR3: CASSLAFGDYPEETQYF

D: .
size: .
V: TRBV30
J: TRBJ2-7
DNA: TGTGCCTGGAATGCAGGGGCCTACGAGCAGTACTTC
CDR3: CAWNAGAYEQYF

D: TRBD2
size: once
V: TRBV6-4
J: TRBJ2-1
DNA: TGTGCCAGCAGTGACTCTACTAGCGGGAACAATGAGCAGTTCTTC
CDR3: CASSDSTSGNNEQFF

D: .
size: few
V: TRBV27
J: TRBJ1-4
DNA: TGTGCCAGCAGTCCTCGAGGACAGCTGGCTAATGAAAAACTGTTTTTT
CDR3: CASSPRGQLANEKLFF

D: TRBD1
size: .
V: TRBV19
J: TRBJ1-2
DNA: TGTGCCAGTAGTACCGGGACAGCATATGGCTACACCTTC
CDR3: CASSTGTAYGYTF

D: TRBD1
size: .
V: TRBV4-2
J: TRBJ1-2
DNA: TGTGCCAGCAGCCAAGGAGGCCCGGGACAGTCTAACTATGGCTACACCTTC
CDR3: CASSQGGPGQSNYGYTF

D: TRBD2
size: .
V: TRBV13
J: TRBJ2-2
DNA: TGTGCCAGCAGCCCTGGACTAGCGGGGGGGGAACGGAGAACCGGGGAGCTGTTTTTT
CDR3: CASSPGLAGGERRTGELFF

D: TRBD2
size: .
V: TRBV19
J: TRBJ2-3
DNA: TGTGCCAGTAGTTTAGGACTAGCGGGAGTTGGAGATACGCAGTATTTT
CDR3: CASSLGLAGVGDTQYF

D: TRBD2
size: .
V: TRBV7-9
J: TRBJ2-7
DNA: TGTGCCAGCAGCTCGGGACTAGCGGGGGGGCCGTCCTCCTACGAGCAGTACTTC
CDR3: CASSSGLAGGPSSYEQYF

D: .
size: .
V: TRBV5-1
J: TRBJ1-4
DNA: TGCGCCAGCAGCTTGGCAGGGGCCAAAGAGAAACTGTTTTTT
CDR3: CASSLAGAKEKLFF

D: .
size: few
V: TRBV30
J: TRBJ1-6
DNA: TGTGCCGGGAAGACGGAGAGCTCCTATAATTCACCCCTCCACTTT
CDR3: CAGKTESSYNSPLHF

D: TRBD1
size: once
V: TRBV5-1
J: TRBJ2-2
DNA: TGCGCCAGCAGCCCAGGGGGCGCGAACACCGGGGAGCTGTTTTTT
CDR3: CASSPGGANTGELFF

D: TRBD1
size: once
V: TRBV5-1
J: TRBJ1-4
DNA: TGCGCCAGCAGCCAGGGACAGGGTGAAAAACTGTTTTTT
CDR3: CASSQGQGEKLFF